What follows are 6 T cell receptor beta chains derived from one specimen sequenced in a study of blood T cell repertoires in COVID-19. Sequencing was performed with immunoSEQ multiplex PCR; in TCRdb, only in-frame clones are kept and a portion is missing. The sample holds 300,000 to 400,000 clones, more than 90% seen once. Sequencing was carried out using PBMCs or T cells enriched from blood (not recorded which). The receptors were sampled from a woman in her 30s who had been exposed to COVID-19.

The CDR3 here is CASSLAGMTEAFF. The CDR3 DNA follows: TGTGCCAGCAGTTTGGCAGGTATGACTGAAGCTTTCTTT. This sequence joins TRBV12-3 or TRBV12-4 and TRBJ1-1; D is unresolved. The CDR3 is made up of 13 amino acids. Trimming pared 3 bases from V and 5 bases from J, leaving 10 bases between.

Here the CDR3 DNA reads TGTGCCAGCAGCCTCCGACAGGGTTCGAATGAAAAACTGTTTTTT. It is translated as CASSLRQGSNEKLFF. This chain links TRBV3-1 (or the pseudogene TRBV3-2) with TRBJ1-4; the match to TRBD1 covers 7 bases. From germline, CDR1 is LGHDT and CDR2 YNNKEL (reference sequence). This CDR3 contains 15 residues. V gave up 4 bases and J gave up 5 bases; unmatched junction bases: 7.

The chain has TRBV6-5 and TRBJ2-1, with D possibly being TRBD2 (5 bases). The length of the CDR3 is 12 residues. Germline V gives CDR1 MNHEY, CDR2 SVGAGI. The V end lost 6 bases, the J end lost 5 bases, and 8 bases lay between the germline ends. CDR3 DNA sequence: TGTGCCAGCAGCGCGGGCGACAATGAGCAGTTCTTC. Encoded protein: CASSAGDNEQFF.

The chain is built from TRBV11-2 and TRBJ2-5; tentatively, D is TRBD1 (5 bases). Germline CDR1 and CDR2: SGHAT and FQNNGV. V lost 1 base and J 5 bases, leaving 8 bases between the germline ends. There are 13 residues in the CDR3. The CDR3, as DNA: TGTGCCAGCAGCTTAGGGGGCTCGGAGACCCAGTACTTC. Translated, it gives CASSLGGSETQYF.

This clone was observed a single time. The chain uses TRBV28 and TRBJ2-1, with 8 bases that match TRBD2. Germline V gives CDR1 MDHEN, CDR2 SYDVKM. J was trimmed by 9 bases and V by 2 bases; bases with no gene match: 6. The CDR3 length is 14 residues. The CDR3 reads CASSLPGLEGEQFF. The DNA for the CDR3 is TGTGCCAGCAGTTTACCGGGACTAGAGGGTGAGCAGTTCTTC.

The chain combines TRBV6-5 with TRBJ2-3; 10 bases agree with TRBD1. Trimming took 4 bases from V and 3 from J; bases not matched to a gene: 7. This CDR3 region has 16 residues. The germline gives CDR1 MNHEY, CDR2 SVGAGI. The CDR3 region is CASSSRDRGGTDTQYF. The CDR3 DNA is TGTGCCAGCAGTTCCCGGGACAGGGGCGGGACAGATACGCAGTATTTT.